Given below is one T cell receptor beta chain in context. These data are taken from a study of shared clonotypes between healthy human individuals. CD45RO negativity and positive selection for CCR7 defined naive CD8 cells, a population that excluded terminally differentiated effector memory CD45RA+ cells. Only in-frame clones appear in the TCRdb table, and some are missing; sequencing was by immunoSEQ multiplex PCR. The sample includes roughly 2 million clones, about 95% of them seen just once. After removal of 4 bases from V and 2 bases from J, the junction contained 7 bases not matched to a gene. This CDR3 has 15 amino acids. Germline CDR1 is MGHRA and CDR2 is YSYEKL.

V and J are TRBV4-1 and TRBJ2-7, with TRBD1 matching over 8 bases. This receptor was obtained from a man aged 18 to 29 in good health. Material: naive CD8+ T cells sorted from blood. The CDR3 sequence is CASSPATGETYEQYF. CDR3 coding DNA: TGCGCCAGCAGCCCAGCGACAGGGGAAACCTACGAGCAGTACTTC.